The T cell receptor beta chain under discussion was sequenced for a study of T cells in women clearing cervical HPV infection. Study as a whole: Case blood drawn at lesion detection; control blood after infection cleared. Only a few women had HLA typing results available.

The assay was immunoSEQ multiplex PCR, and TCRdb's table has in-frame clones only and misses some. This sample lists under 35,000 clones; its ten largest clones have 6.5% to 7.5%. CDR1 and CDR2 from the germline V gene are DFQATT and SNEGSKA (reference sequence). The CDR3 is made up of 10 amino acids. A note on this clone: The read falls 3 residues short of the CDR3 end, and the missing part is taken from the germline J gene.

Sequenced input: blood buffy coat. This TCR derives from a woman aged 18 to 75 with a cervical HPV16 infection that either progressed to CIN3+ or cleared (not recorded which). The chain joins TRBV20-1 to TRBJ1-1; weak D call: TRBD1 (5 bases). The part of the CDR3 DNA that was read is TGCAGTGCCATCCAAGGGGTA. It translates to CSAIQGV. The CDR3 reads in full as CSAIQGVAFF.